These T cell receptor beta chains were read from a single sample in a study of blood T cell repertoires in COVID-19. Profiling relied on immunoSEQ multiplex PCR, and the TCRdb table lists in-frame clones only, not all of them. The sample carries around 620,000 clones, 80% to 90% recorded once. Sequencing was carried out using peripheral blood. These receptors were obtained from a woman aged 18 to 35 with acute or convalescent COVID-19. The CDR3 runs from the conserved cysteine through the conserved F or W. A D gene is named only where the DNA matches it firmly. Clone size, where shown, is once, few, many, or a class for clones that have expanded.

V gene	D gene	clone size	J gene	CDR3 protein	CDR3 DNA
TRBV5-8	.	once	TRBJ2-2	CASSSQETNTGELFF	TGTGCCAGCAGCTCACAGGAAACGAACACCGGGGAGCTGTTTTTT
TRBV27	.	.	TRBJ1-6	CASSLRGGISPLHF	TGTGCCAGCAGTTTAAGGGGCGGAATTTCACCCCTCCACTTT
TRBV5-5	.	.	TRBJ1-2	CASSADINYGYTF	TGTGCCAGCAGCGCGGACATTAACTATGGCTACACCTTC
TRBV7-8	.	.	TRBJ2-3	CASSLTTLNNPDTQYF	TGTGCCAGCAGCTTAACCACTCTAAATAACCCCGATACGCAGTATTTT
TRBV12-3/TRBV12-4	.	few	TRBJ2-7	CASSYSYEQYF	TGTGCCAGCAGTTACAGCTACGAGCAGTACTTC
TRBV7-9	.	.	TRBJ1-2	CASSTPRGRGYTF	TGTGCCAGCAGTACTCCCCGGGGTCGGGGCTACACCTTC
TRBV6-5	TRBD1	.	TRBJ1-2	CASTSPGQGYGYTF	TGTGCCAGCACTTCGCCGGGACAGGGCTATGGCTACACCTTC
TRBV25-1	.	.	TRBJ2-7	CASSAAGRGVEQYF	TGTGCCAGCAGTGCGGCAGGTAGGGGTGTCGAGCAGTACTTC
TRBV29-1	TRBD2	.	TRBJ2-1	CSVEDGGVGPGEQFF	TGCAGCGTTGAAGACGGGGGGGTGGGTCCCGGTGAGCAGTTCTTC
TRBV7-2	TRBD1	.	TRBJ1-2	CASSALYRGLNYGYTF	TGTGCCAGCAGCGCCTTGTACAGGGGCCTTAACTATGGCTACACCTTC
TRBV5-4	TRBD1	.	TRBJ1-5	CASSMTGDSNQPQHF	TGTGCCAGCAGCATGACAGGGGATAGCAATCAGCCCCAGCATTTT
TRBV5-6	.	.	TRBJ1-5	CASSLGQNTGNQPQHF	TGTGCCAGCAGCTTGGGCCAAAATACGGGCAATCAGCCCCAGCATTTT
TRBV12-5	.	.	TRBJ2-4	CASGFSPTGMDGNIQYF	TGTGCTAGTGGTTTCTCCCCAACGGGAATGGATGGGAACATTCAGTACTTC
TRBV19	TRBD1	.	TRBJ1-5	CASSMGQGSRQPQHF	TGTGCCAGTAGTATGGGACAGGGGTCTCGGCAGCCCCAGCATTTT
TRBV20-1	.	.	TRBJ1-1	CSASGLLYEAFF	TGCAGTGCTAGTGGCTTGCTCTATGAAGCTTTCTTT
TRBV3-1/TRBV3-2	TRBD2	once	TRBJ2-7	CASSQEIGGAGEQYF	TGTGCCAGCAGCCAAGAGATCGGGGGGGCCGGGGAGCAGTACTTC
TRBV30	.	.	TRBJ2-1	CAWKGSRFYEQFF	TGTGCCTGGAAGGGGTCCCGCTTTTATGAGCAGTTCTTC
TRBV19	.	once	TRBJ1-2	CASSPTGHGYTF	TGTGCCAGTAGCCCCACAGGGCATGGCTACACCTTC
TRBV3-1/TRBV3-2	TRBD1	.	TRBJ1-1	CASSQGCGEQGGKTEAFF	TGTGCCAGCAGCCAAGGTTGTGGGGAACAGGGGGGGAAAACTGAAGCTTTCTTT
TRBV7-9	TRBD1	.	TRBJ1-1	CASSSDRGGAFF	TGTGCCAGCAGCTCGGACAGGGGAGGAGCTTTCTTT
TRBV6-1	.	.	TRBJ2-7	CASSELVASAQGEQYF	TGTGCCAGCAGTGAATTAGTGGCTAGCGCCCAAGGGGAGCAGTACTTC
TRBV6-5	.	few	TRBJ1-2	CASNSGTGETSGYTF	TGTGCCAGCAACTCCGGGACTGGGGAAACTAGCGGCTACACCTTC
TRBV2	TRBD1	.	TRBJ2-7	CAAGTATYEQYF	TGTGCCGCCGGGACAGCAACCTACGAGCAGTACTTC
TRBV7-2	.	.	TRBJ1-6	CASSLEGGSSPLHF	TGTGCCAGCAGCTTAGAGGGAGGGAGTTCACCCCTCCACTTT
TRBV15	TRBD1	.	TRBJ1-3	CATLWTGENTIYF	TGTGCCACCTTGTGGACAGGGGAAAACACCATATATTTT
TRBV27	TRBD1	.	TRBJ1-2	CASSFGPGQANYGYTF	TGTGCCAGCAGCTTCGGCCCGGGACAGGCAAACTATGGCTACACCTTC
TRBV12-3/TRBV12-4	.	once	TRBJ1-5	CASSAVALEAQHF	TGTGCCAGCAGTGCAGTCGCCCTCGAAGCCCAGCATTTT
TRBV4-2	.	.	TRBJ1-2	CASSQDKGRDFLFYTF	TGTGCCAGCAGCCAAGATAAGGGGAGGGATTTTTTGTTCTACACCTTC
TRBV9	.	once	TRBJ2-7	CASSVGIRGSYEQYF	TGTGCCAGCAGCGTAGGGATTCGGGGGTCCTACGAGCAGTACTTC
TRBV5-1	TRBD2	.	TRBJ2-3	CASSLRGGGAIADTQYF	TGCGCCAGCAGCCTGCGCGGCGGGGGGGCCATCGCAGATACGCAGTATTTT
TRBV15	TRBD1	.	TRBJ2-2	CATSLDRLLTNTGELFF	TGTGCCACCAGCCTGGACAGGCTATTAACGAACACCGGGGAGCTGTTTTTT
TRBV23-1	.	.	TRBJ1-6	CASSQPGRVWGNSPLHF	TGCGCCAGCAGTCAGCCTGGCAGGGTATGGGGTAATTCACCCCTCCACTTT
TRBV4-1	TRBD1	.	TRBJ1-3	CASSGQERDTIYF	TGCGCCAGCAGCGGACAGGAGAGAGACACCATATATTTT
TRBV9	.	.	TRBJ1-2	CASSAGESGYTF	TGTGCCAGCAGCGCGGGGGAGTCTGGCTACACCTTC
TRBV30	TRBD1	.	TRBJ1-2	CAWRPTGTGFPGNTF	TGTGCCTGGAGGCCCACCGGGACAGGGTTCCCTGGCAACACCTTC
TRBV5-1	.	.	TRBJ1-2	CASRDAGINYGYTF	TGCGCCAGCAGAGACGCGGGAATCAACTATGGCTACACCTTC
TRBV6-2/TRBV6-3	.	once	TRBJ1-1	CASSFFPRGNTEAFF	TGTGCCAGCAGTTTCTTCCCCCGGGGGAACACTGAAGCTTTCTTT
TRBV6-5	TRBD2	.	TRBJ2-5	CASSSGRLAGLETQYF	TGTGCCAGCAGTTCCGGAAGACTAGCGGGATTAGAGACCCAGTACTTC
TRBV5-1	TRBD1	.	TRBJ2-3	CASSPGQVSTDTQYF	TGCGCCAGCAGCCCCGGACAGGTTAGCACAGATACGCAGTATTTT
TRBV10-3	TRBD1	.	TRBJ1-4	CAISPGTGEEKLFF	TGTGCCATCAGTCCCGGGACAGGGGAGGAAAAACTGTTTTTT
TRBV7-3	.	.	TRBJ2-1	CASSTGPGEQFF	TGTGCCAGCAGCACAGGGCCGGGGGAGCAGTTCTTC
TRBV6-5	.	.	TRBJ2-1	CASSYGLGALEQFF	TGTGCCAGCAGTTACGGGTTGGGGGCTCTTGAGCAGTTCTTC
TRBV24-1	TRBD1	.	TRBJ1-2	CATSDPGQGFGYTF	TGTGCCACCAGTGACCCGGGACAGGGGTTTGGCTACACCTTC
TRBV4-1	.	few	TRBJ1-2	CASSPLQGRDGYTF	TGCGCCAGCAGCCCACTACAGGGTCGGGATGGCTACACCTTC
TRBV19	TRBD1	.	TRBJ1-1	CASGSQGPNTEAFF	TGTGCCAGTGGATCACAGGGGCCGAACACTGAAGCTTTCTTT
TRBV30	.	once	TRBJ2-1	CAWSVPSGNEQFF	TGTGCCTGGAGTGTCCCCTCGGGGAATGAGCAGTTCTTC
TRBV4-1	.	.	TRBJ2-3	CASSQGGPLNTQYF	TGCGCCAGCAGCCAAGGGGGCCCCCTGAATACGCAGTATTTT
TRBV5-1	.	.	TRBJ1-3	CASSFGTQNTGNTIYF	TGCGCCAGCAGCTTTGGGACACAAAATACTGGAAACACCATATATTTT
TRBV7-9	TRBD1	once	TRBJ1-4	CASSLGTGGFEKLFF	TGTGCCAGCAGCTTAGGGACAGGGGGCTTCGAAAAACTGTTTTTT
TRBV7-2	TRBD2	.	TRBJ2-2	CASSLRGGNTGELFF	TGTGCCAGCAGCTTACGCGGGGGGAACACCGGGGAGCTGTTTTTT
TRBV6-5	TRBD2	few	TRBJ2-1	CASIEVGGDYNEQFF	TGTGCCAGCATCGAGGTCGGGGGGGATTACAATGAGCAGTTCTTC
TRBV29-1	.	.	TRBJ1-1	CSVEDIQAEAFF	TGCAGCGTTGAAGATATCCAGGCTGAAGCTTTCTTT
TRBV9	TRBD1	.	TRBJ2-7	CASSPSDRSTYEQYF	TGTGCCAGCAGCCCTTCGGACAGGTCAACCTACGAGCAGTACTTC
TRBV28	.	.	TRBJ2-7	CASSSTGIPKNEQYF	TGTGCCAGCAGTTCGACCGGGATTCCAAAGAACGAGCAGTACTTC
TRBV10-3	.	few	TRBJ1-5	CAISEGALDQPQHF	TGTGCCATCAGTGAGGGGGCGTTGGACCAGCCCCAGCATTTT